Listed here is a single T cell receptor (beta chain). Its target antigen remains unknown. The sample holds no much larger clone one base away, and base qualities are not on file. The junction shows trimming of 3 bases on V and 0 bases on J, plus 14 bases between the germline ends. The germline V gene provides CDR1 SGHNT and CDR2 YENEEA. The CDR3 goes from the cysteine to the phenylalanine over 16 residues. The only DNA kept is the CDR3, 48 bases in frame from the first base. The data originate from a study of blood T cell repertoires in COVID-19 (dated by TCRdb to 2018 to 2020). Background on the whole study: The collaborator samples originated in the United States, Italy and Spain and spanned the acute and convalescent phases of COVID-19. The prospective study material was composed of cDNA or gDNA derived from T cells, B-cell-depleted T cells, or PBMCs. The dataset comprised deeply sampled blood TCRbeta repertoires from subjects exposed to, actively infected with, or recovered from COVID-19. The repertoires were released in a freely available public database meant as a resource for research on the immune response to SARS-CoV-2. The samples were drawn from two sources: the first 160 participants of the ongoing ImmuneRACE study, and over 950 subjects contributed by 6 global collaborators. A de-identified subject ID, COVID-19 status, age in years and sex were almost always included in the sample metadata. Where available, HLA class I and class II types were taken from metadata supplied by the sample provider and were not determined by assay-based typing. The paper's findings and limits, for the study overall: Clinical and demographic metadata were provided uncurated, with the amount varying by source and participant.

TCRbeta CDR3 regions were amplified from genomic DNA by means of the immunoSEQ Assay, a bias-controlled multiplex PCR. The published analysis was carried out like this. Nucleated cell counts per sample were estimated from amplification of reference gene primers within the assay. To quantify the absolute abundance of each unique TCRbeta CDR3 rearrangement, sequence reads were collapsed and filtered. For each sample, productive Simpson clonality was calculated as the square root of Simpson's diversity index over productive rearrangements. TCRdb took this table from immuneACCESS and kept in-frame rearrangements with V and J called. Such tables lack part of the clones; where checked against another copy, unresolved V genes explain under half of the gap, and the rest is unexplained. D and trimming were read from the DNA, whereas the V and J calls and clone size are those reported in that table. This sample holds over 35,000 clones; approximately 90% were observed only once. The ten largest clones take up 15% to 18% of the sample.

Collaborating institutions collected whole blood in K2EDTA tubes following their own protocols. For TCRbeta analysis, collaborators shipped samples in one of three forms: frozen whole blood, isolated PBMCs, or DNA extracted from either of those sample types. Sequenced input: peripheral blood. This clonotype was obtained from a woman in her twenties or thirties in a cohort sampled during active COVID-19. Recombination linked TRBV11-3 to TRBJ2-5; a weak D assignment points to TRBD2 (5 bases agree). The base sequence is TGTGCCAGCAGCTTTGATCCTAGCAGATACCAAGAGACCCAGTACTTC. It specifies CASSFDPSRYQETQYF. Here the CDR3 is joined to the reference TRBV11-3 and TRBJ2-5 genes, and the full variable domain is: EAGVVQSPRYKIIEKKQPVAFWCNPISGHNTLYWYLQNLGQGPELLIRYENEEAVDDSQLPKDRFSAERLKGVDSTLKIQPAELGDSAVYLCASSFDPSRYQETQYFGPGTRLLVL.